The 29 T cell receptor beta chains given below trace back to one sample, sequenced in a study of blood T cell repertoires in COVID-19. Sequenced by immunoSEQ multiplex PCR; TCRdb stores in-frame clones only, minus some. The sample shows 350,000 to 450,000 clones, over 75% of them seen only once. Material: PBMCs or T cells enriched from blood (not recorded which). The receptor source for this set is a man aged 25 to 40 who had recovered from COVID-19.

The rearrangement uses TRBV5-4 and TRBJ2-7; D gene ambiguous. Trimming pared 4 bases from V and 4 bases from J, leaving 6 bases between. CDR3 length: 11 amino acids. Germline V CDR1 and CDR2: SGHNT, YYREEE (reference sequence). The CDR3 bases are TGTGCCAGCAGCGGTGAGTACGAGCAGTACTTC. Its protein is CASSGEYEQYF.

The chain uses TRBV7-8 and TRBJ1-1; no definite D call. This CDR3 has 15 residues. Germline CDR1 reads SGHVS; CDR2 reads FQNEAQ. The ends were cut back, 1 base at V and 0 bases at J, with 9 bases in the middle. The CDR3 DNA reads TGTGCCAGCAGCTTAGGAGGTGCCATGAACACTGAAGCTTTCTTT. This sequence encodes CASSLGGAMNTEAFF.

The chain couples TRBV9 to TRBJ2-2; TRBD2 is a possible D gene (5 bases). Germline-derived CDR1 and CDR2 are SGDLS and YYNGEE. Deletions cut 3 bases from V and 6 bases from J, with 12 bases between. The CDR3 has 14 residues. Here the CDR3 reads CASSGSTIPGELFF. In DNA form, the CDR3 reads TGTGCCAGCAGCGGCTCGACTATTCCCGGGGAGCTGTTTTTT. Full variable domain (outside the CDR3, taken from reference TRBV9 and TRBJ2-2): DSGVTQTPKHLITATGQRVTLRCSPRSGDLSVYWYQQSLDQGLQFLIQYYNGEERAKGNILERFSAQQFPDLHSELNLSSLELGDSALYFCASSGSTIPGELFFGEGSRLTVL.

The chain combines TRBV27 with TRBJ1-2; a possible D gene is TRBD1 (5 bases). Looked up from germline, CDR1 is MNHEY and CDR2 is SMNVEV (reference sequence). CDR3 length equals 16 residues. V was pared by 5 bases and J by 0 bases, with 16 bases between. The CDR3 protein is CASSPAGQAANYGYTF. The CDR3 bases are TGTGCCAGCAGTCCAGCGGGGCAGGCGGCTAACTATGGCTACACCTTC.

This clone was seen once. The chain carries TRBV6-5 and TRBJ1-2; possibly TRBD1 for D (6 bases). Germline V gene sequence: CDR1 MNHEY, CDR2 SVGAGI. Trimming left V 6 bases short and J 8 bases short, with 10 bases between. The CDR3 spans 11 residues. The CDR3 sequence: CASSSGEGYTF. The CDR3, as DNA: TGTGCCAGCAGCTCAGGGGAAGGCTACACCTTC.

This clone was seen more than once but under ten times. This chain links TRBV27 with TRBJ2-6; TRBD1 might be the D (6 bases). The CDR3 totals 16 residues. Germline V gene data show CDR1 as MNHEY and CDR2 as SMNVEV (reference sequence). Deletions cut 6 bases from V and 2 bases from J, with 14 bases between. Here the CDR3 reads CASSVRGLTGANVLTF. The CDR3 bases are TGTGCCAGCAGCGTCAGGGGCCTGACTGGGGCCAACGTCCTGACTTTC.

V gene TRBV3-1 (or the pseudogene TRBV3-2) combines with J gene TRBJ1-6; TRBD1 matches at 7 bases. V shed 4 bases, J shed 9 bases, and the junction held 9 bases outside the gene matches. CDR1 and CDR2 (germline): LGHDT, YNNKEL (reference sequence). The CDR3 is 15 residues long. The CDR3 protein is CASSPYRGGGSPLHF. The CDR3 DNA sequence: TGTGCCAGCAGCCCCTACAGGGGTGGCGGTTCACCCCTCCACTTT.

The rearrangement links TRBV19 to TRBJ2-5, with D perhaps TRBD2 (6 bases). The CDR3 sequence is 13 residues long. The germline V and J ends were trimmed by 4 bases and 5 bases, with 11 bases remaining between them. Germline CDR1 and CDR2: LNHDA and SQIVND (reference sequence). CDR3 sequence reads: CASSTAGPETQYF. In nucleotides, the CDR3 is TGTGCCAGTAGTACGGCGGGACCGGAGACCCAGTACTTC.

This clone was picked up one time. The DNA for the CDR3 is TGTGCCTGGAGTGTAGAGCCAGGCTATGGCTACACCTTC. Its protein product is CAWSVEPGYGYTF. J is TRBJ1-2 and V is TRBV30; D not resolved. The CDR3 has 13 residues. Germline-derived CDR1 and CDR2 are GTSNPN and SVGIG (reference sequence). The V end lost 0 bases, the J end lost 4 bases, and 9 bases lay between the germline ends.

The rearrangement joins TRBV6-5 to TRBJ2-7; TRBD2 might be the D (6 bases). Trimming removed 7 bases from V and 4 bases from J, with 14 bases in between. CDR1 is MNHEY, CDR2 SVGAGI, per germline. This CDR3 has 13 residues. As DNA, the CDR3 is TGTGCCAGCACTGGTAGCGGAGATTACGAGCAGTACTTC. It specifies CASTGSGDYEQYF.

The rearrangement uses TRBV4-1 and TRBJ1-2; D is ambiguous. V was clipped by 2 bases and J by 0 bases, with 16 bases between them. The CDR3 runs 17 residues. Per the germline V gene, CDR1 is MGHRA and CDR2 is YSYEKL. CDR3 protein: CASSQPSGYGANYGYTF. CDR3 nucleotides: TGCGCCAGCAGCCAACCGTCGGGGTACGGTGCTAACTATGGCTACACCTTC.

The J gene is TRBJ1-3, the V gene TRBV5-8, with 10 bases identical to TRBD1. CDR3 size: 16 residues. In germline, CDR1 is SGHTS, CDR2 YDEGEE. V dropped 4 bases and J dropped 1; count of bases not matched to a gene: 5. In nucleotides, the CDR3 is TGTGCCAGCAGCGTCCGACAGGGGGCTTCTGGAAACACCATATATTTT. It encodes CASSVRQGASGNTIYF.

The chain employs TRBV14 and TRBJ2-7; tentatively, D is TRBD1 (6 bases). V was trimmed by 6 bases and J by 7 bases, leaving 19 bases between them. This CDR3 comprises 14 residues. CDR1 and CDR2 from the germline V gene are SGHDN and FVKESK. Written as DNA, the CDR3 is TGTGCCAGCAGTCCCGGGACATTTCTCAGGGAGCAGTACTTC. Translating it yields CASSPGTFLREQYF.

The chain couples TRBV27 to TRBJ1-5; D call uncertain. V dropped 0 bases and J dropped 2 bases, with 14 bases sitting between them. The germline CDR1 and CDR2 sequences are MNHEY and SMNVEV (reference sequence). The CDR3 is 17 amino acids. CDR3 coding DNA: TGTGCCAGCAGTTTATCCTCTCCTCTCGGGGGCAATCAGCCCCAGCATTTT. Its protein is CASSLSSPLGGNQPQHF.

This clone is a singleton in its sample. This chain links TRBV11-2 with TRBJ1-1; 10 positions match TRBD1. Germline CDR1 reads SGHAT; CDR2 reads FQNNGV. This CDR3 contains 14 residues. Trimming removed 5 bases from V and 7 bases from J; junction bases left unmatched: 7. CDR3 amino acids: CASSPTGGPGEAFF. In DNA form, the CDR3 reads TGTGCCAGCAGCCCGACAGGGGGCCCGGGTGAAGCTTTCTTT.

The gene calls are TRBV4-1 and TRBJ1-2, with D possibly being TRBD1 (5 bases). The CDR3 has 14 amino acids. V was shortened by 0 bases and J by 5 bases, with 10 bases between the two germline ends. Germline CDR1 MGHRA, CDR2 YSYEKL. CDR3 DNA: TGCGCCAGCAGCCAAGATTCGGGGGGATATGGCTACACCTTC. Translation: CASSQDSGGYGYTF.

This clone came up a few times. CDR3 sequence reads: CASSLVANTEAFF. The CDR3 coding sequence is TGTGCCAGCAGCTTGGTGGCGAACACTGAAGCTTTCTTT. V usage is TRBV5-4 and J usage is TRBJ1-1, with D uncertain. Germline V gene sequence: CDR1 SGHNT, CDR2 YYREEE (reference sequence). With 0 bases removed from V and 1 base from J, the gap between germline ends came to 4 bases. The CDR3 consists of 13 residues.

This chain joins TRBV28 and TRBJ2-1, with D maybe TRBD1 (6 bases). Per the germline V gene, CDR1 is MDHEN and CDR2 is SYDVKM. V lost 6 bases, J lost 7 bases, and 16 bases lay in between. The CDR3 has 14 amino acids. CDR3 sequence: CASSFTGQRNEQFF. In nucleotides, the CDR3 is TGTGCCAGCAGCTTTACTGGACAGAGGAATGAGCAGTTCTTC.

This clone came up once. This chain uses TRBV2 with TRBJ1-4, with TRBD1 matching 8 bases. The CDR3 has 15 amino acids. V was clipped by 4 bases and J by 7 bases; unmatched bases: 8. CDR1 is SNHLY and CDR2 is FYNNEI in the germline V gene. The CDR3 DNA follows: TGTGCCAGCAGTGCCCAAGGACAGGGAGGTGAAAAACTGTTTTTT. This sequence encodes CASSAQGQGGEKLFF.

The chain joins TRBV13 to TRBJ2-7, with D tentatively TRBD1 (6 bases). The CDR3 contains 14 residues. Per germline, CDR1 PRHDT and CDR2 FYEKMQ (reference sequence). With 2 bases removed from V and 5 bases from J, the gap between germline ends came to 13 bases. CDR3 bases: TGTGCCAGCAGCTTACGAGACAGGAGGAACGAGCAGTACTTC. Residues: CASSLRDRRNEQYF.

For the CDR3, the DNA is TGTGCCAGCAGCGCCCGACAGGGGGCATCTCGGCGCACTGAAGCTTTCTTT. This encodes CASSARQGASRRTEAFF. The V and J genes are TRBV21-1 and TRBJ1-1; the table names TRBD1, a call not compared with the DNA. TRBV21-1 is a listed pseudogene. There are 17 residues in the CDR3.

The chain uses TRBV19 and TRBJ2-5; 12 nucleotides align to TRBD2. The length of the CDR3 is 12 residues. The germline V gene encodes CDR1 LNHDA and CDR2 SQIVND (reference sequence). With V trimmed by 10 bases and J by 4 bases, 1 base remained unmatched. The CDR3 sequence: CATTSGRETQYF. The DNA of the CDR3 is TGTGCCACGACTAGCGGGAGAGAGACCCAGTACTTC.

J is TRBJ2-1 and V is TRBV5-6, with a possible D match to TRBD2 (6 bases). The V gene lost 4 bases and the J gene lost 3 bases, with 11 bases spanning the gap. Germline V gene data show CDR1 as SGHDT and CDR2 as YYEEEE. CDR3 length: 14 residues. For the CDR3, the DNA is TGTGCCAGCAGCCTGGGACTCAACTACAATGAGCAGTTCTTC. This sequence encodes CASSLGLNYNEQFF. The variable domain in full, completed from reference TRBV5-6 and TRBJ2-1, reads DAGVTQSPTHLIKTRGQQVTLRCSPKSGHDTVSWYQQALGQGPQFIFQYYEEEERQRGNFPDRFSGHQFPNYSSELNVNALLLGDSALYLCASSLGLNYNEQFFGPGTRLTVL.

J is TRBJ1-1 and V is TRBV19; maybe TRBD1 (6 bases). The germline V gene has CDR1 LNHDA and CDR2 SQIVND (reference sequence). V dropped 5 bases and J dropped 2 bases, with 15 bases sitting between them. CDR3 size: 15 residues. The CDR3 sequence: CASSWSSGGNTEAFF. CDR3 sequence (DNA): TGTGCCAGTAGTTGGTCATCGGGGGGCAACACTGAAGCTTTCTTT.

The V call is TRBV29-1, the J call TRBJ1-1; possibly TRBD1 for D (6 bases). With 7 bases removed from V and 0 bases from J, the gap between germline ends came to 9 bases. Germline CDR1 is SQVTM and CDR2 is ANQGSEA. This CDR3 region has 12 residues. The CDR3: CSGTDLNTEAFF. The CDR3 nucleotides are TGCAGCGGGACAGACTTGAACACTGAAGCTTTCTTT.

The table lists this clone with a count of one. The chain has TRBV18 and TRBJ1-1; 7 bases are shared with TRBD1. In germline, CDR1 is KGHSH, CDR2 LQKENI. The V and J ends lost 2 bases and 4 bases, in that order; junction bases with no gene match: 7. This CDR3 spans 15 amino acids. CDR3 region: CASSPEEGALTEAFF. In DNA form, the CDR3 reads TGTGCCAGCTCACCAGAGGAGGGGGCGCTCACTGAAGCTTTCTTT.

The sample holds one count of this clone. The chain combines TRBV7-9 with TRBJ1-3; D ambiguous. The CDR3 loop spans 15 amino acids. Germline V lookup: CDR1 SEHNR, CDR2 FQNEAQ (reference sequence). Trimming stripped 5 bases from V and 0 bases from J, with 11 bases between. CDR3 region: CASSLTPSSGNTIYF. The CDR3 nucleotides read TGTGCCAGCAGCCTGACTCCCTCCTCTGGAAACACCATATATTTT.

This chain links TRBV19 with TRBJ2-1; TRBD2 aligns across 14 bases. Unmatched junction bases numbered 7, after V lost 9 bases and J lost 9 bases. Per the germline V gene, CDR1 is LNHDA and CDR2 is SQIVND (reference sequence). The CDR3 loop spans 14 amino acids. CDR3 region: CASHGTSGRSEQFF. CDR3 sequence (DNA): TGTGCCAGCCACGGGACTAGCGGGAGAAGTGAGCAGTTCTTC.

The chain links TRBV7-9 to TRBJ2-1; TRBD2 matches 13 bases. CDR3 size: 18 residues. CDR1 is SEHNR and CDR2 is FQNEAQ in the germline V gene (reference sequence). Germline trimming cut 0 bases from V and 8 bases from J; bases unmatched to any gene: 10. As DNA, the CDR3 is TGTGCCAGCAGCTTAGCAGTTGCAGGGACTAGCGGGACCCATGAGCAGTTCTTC. Its protein is CASSLAVAGTSGTHEQFF.